Only a few counts were recorded for the clone carrying this T cell receptor (beta chain). What it recognizes is unknown. All patients experienced relapse after autologous stem cell transplantation, and brentuximab vedotin exposure was variable. Best outcomes ranged across complete response, partial response and progressive disease. CDR1 and CDR2 (germline): KGHSH, LQKENI. With 6 bases removed from V and 5 bases from J, the gap between germline ends came to 13 bases. The CDR3 totals 14 residues. Assay used: immunoSEQ multiplex PCR; TCRdb lists only in-frame clones, some missing. The table records 20,000 to 30,000 clones, roughly three quarters of them present only once. This sample stems from a study of PD-1 blockade in classical Hodgkin lymphoma. Study results and caveats: CD4+ TCR diversity rose significantly by C4D1, and CD8+ TCR diversity did not. Undefined causes, possibly disease activity or prior therapy, underlie the repertoire differences.

This sample comprised peripheral blood mononuclear cells (PBMCs), obtained at baseline. The chain uses TRBV18 and TRBJ1-4; D unresolved. The receptor was isolated from a human donor with classical Hodgkin lymphoma. The CDR3 sequence is CASSRLEANEKLFF. In nucleotides, the CDR3 is TGTGCCAGCTCCCGGCTCGAGGCGAATGAAAAACTGTTTTTT. The entire variable domain, with the rest obtained from reference TRBV18 and TRBJ1-4, is as follows: NAGVMQNPRHLVRRRGQEARLRCSPMKGHSHVYWYRQLPEEGLKFMVYLQKENIIDESGMPKERFSAEFPKEGPSILRIQQVVRGDSAAYFCASSRLEANEKLFFGSGTQLSVL.